Following are 21 T cell receptor beta chains from one sample sequenced in a study of T-cell memory formation after mild COVID-19. TCRdb re-derived calls from the 5' RACE reads in MiXCR, one entry per CDR3 protein. The sample has about 470,000 distinct CDR3 sequences; roughly 23% are singletons. The sample consisted of PBMCs or a T cell subset sorted from them (not recorded which). These receptors all stem from an adult woman who had mild COVID-19 (a few samples of this study predate the infection). Cell type and time point are not known.

This clonotype was counted at least ten times. This chain connects TRBV13 to TRBJ1-4, with unresolved D. Germline CDR1 reads PRHDT; CDR2 reads FYEKMQ (reference sequence). Trimming cost V 1 base and J 6 bases, with 0 bases left between them. The CDR3 sequence is 11 residues long. In nucleotides, the CDR3 is TGTGCCAGCAGCTTAGATGAAAAACTGTTTTTT. This sequence encodes CASSLDEKLFF.

This clonotype was observed a few times. The chain links TRBV5-1 to TRBJ2-3; the D gene could be TRBD1 or TRBD2 (5 bases each). Per the germline V gene, CDR1 is SGHRS and CDR2 is YFSETQ. The CDR3 runs 15 residues. The ends were cut back, 0 bases at V and 4 bases at J, with 12 bases in the middle. This CDR3 is CASSLVSGAADTQYF. The DNA for the CDR3 is TGCGCCAGCAGCTTGGTTTCCGGGGCTGCAGATACGCAGTATTTT.

The rearrangement joins TRBV12-3 or TRBV12-4 to TRBJ2-2; the D is unclear. This CDR3 has 14 amino acids. V gave up 6 bases and J gave up 4 bases, with 12 bases separating them. This CDR3 reads CASSHGVITGELFF. DNA for the CDR3: TGTGCCAGCAGCCACGGAGTCATCACCGGGGAGCTGTTTTTT.

This clonotype was seen repeatedly, ten times or more. The chain combines TRBV7-2 with TRBJ2-7, with D unclear. Trimming removed 1 base from V and 0 bases from J, with 10 bases in between. Germline loops: CDR1 SGHTA, CDR2 FQGNSA. The CDR3 sequence is 15 residues long. CDR3 amino acids: CASSLDSGFSYEQYF. The CDR3 coding sequence is TGTGCCAGCAGCTTAGATTCAGGCTTCTCCTACGAGCAGTACTTC.

This clonotype was seen a handful of times. The rearrangement uses TRBV2 and TRBJ2-2, with TRBD1 as a possible D gene (5 bases). The CDR3 runs 15 residues. Trimming cost V 8 bases and J 1 base, with 14 bases left between them. Germline-derived CDR1 and CDR2 are SNHLY and FYNNEI. CDR3 residues: CASGVGVENTGELFF. For the CDR3, the DNA is TGTGCCAGCGGGGTAGGGGTAGAGAACACCGGGGAGCTGTTTTTT. Filled out from reference TRBV2 and TRBJ2-2, the complete variable domain reads EPEVTQTPSHQVTQMGQEVILRCVPISNHLYFYWYRQILGQKVEFLVSFYNNEISEKSEIFDDQFSVERPDGSNFTLKIRSTKLEDSAMYFCASGVGVENTGELFFGEGSRLTVL.

The chain couples TRBV6-6 to TRBJ2-2; D may be TRBD1 (5 bases). The germline CDR1 and CDR2 sequences are MNHNY and SVGAGI (reference sequence). The V gene lost 2 bases and the J gene lost 0 bases, with 7 bases spanning the gap. There are 15 residues in the CDR3. The CDR3 sequence is CASSYDSPNTGELFF. The CDR3 nucleotides read TGTGCCAGCAGTTACGACAGCCCGAACACCGGGGAGCTGTTTTTT.

The chain couples TRBV12-3 or TRBV12-4 to TRBJ2-1; D is unclear. The CDR3 is 13 residues long. V dropped 8 bases and J dropped 4 bases, with 12 bases sitting between them. CDR3 amino acids: CASCSGAYNEQFF. In DNA form, the CDR3 reads TGTGCCAGCTGTAGTGGAGCTTACAATGAGCAGTTCTTC.

This clonotype came up a few times. This sequence joins TRBV5-1 and TRBJ1-1, with 7 positions matching TRBD1. Germline V gene lookup returns CDR1 SGHRS and CDR2 YFSETQ. J gave up 3 bases and V 5 bases, and 10 bases lay outside the gene matches. The CDR3 runs 15 residues. In nucleotides, the CDR3 is TGCGCCAGCAGTCCTAGGGGGCGCCCGGACACTGAAGCTTTCTTT. It yields the protein CASSPRGRPDTEAFF.

The CDR3 nucleotides are TGTGCCATCAGTGAGTCGCGGGATCGGGCGGGGGCAGATACGCAGTATTTT. Amino acid sequence: CAISESRDRAGADTQYF. The J gene is TRBJ2-3, the V gene TRBV10-3, with TRBD2 matching 7 bases. Trimming removed 0 bases from V and 4 bases from J; junction bases left unmatched: 10. This CDR3 contains 17 residues. The germline V gene has CDR1 ENHRY and CDR2 SYGVKD.

This clonotype was detected a few times. The chain has TRBV29-1 and TRBJ2-1, with D unresolved. Trimming removed 8 bases from V and 0 bases from J, with 11 bases in between. This CDR3 has 13 amino acids. Germline V gene sequence: CDR1 SQVTM, CDR2 ANQGSEA. In DNA form, the CDR3 reads TGCAGCTCCCAGGAGAGCTCCTACAATGAGCAGTTCTTC. It encodes CSSQESSYNEQFF.

This clonotype was observed many times. This chain uses TRBV20-1 with TRBJ2-1; D may correspond to TRBD1 or TRBD2 (5 bases each). This CDR3 has 15 residues. Trimming removed 0 bases at V and 0 bases at J, with 9 bases between. CDR1 is DFQATT and CDR2 is SNEGSKA in the germline V gene (reference sequence). The CDR3 DNA is TGCAGTGCTAGAGATCTGGGGGTCTCCTACAATGAGCAGTTCTTC. Translation: CSARDLGVSYNEQFF.

Details on this clonotype: Relative to the germline gene, one junction end is altered; a read error may explain this. The V and J genes are TRBV5-5 and TRBJ2-1; tentative D call: TRBD2 (5 bases). The CDR3 spans 12 residues. Germline loops: CDR1 SGHKS, CDR2 YYEKEE (reference sequence). Here the CDR3 DNA reads TGTGCCAGCAGCCTCGACTACAATGAGCGGTTCTTC. This gives the protein CASSLDYNERFF.

The CDR3 reads CASSLRTGSDNEQFF. Written as DNA, the CDR3 is TGTGCCAGCAGCTTAAGGACAGGGAGTGATAATGAGCAGTTCTTC. The chain combines TRBV7-6 with TRBJ2-1; TRBD1 matches 8 bases. Germline V gene sequence: CDR1 SGHVS, CDR2 FNYEAQ. This CDR3 is built from 15 residues. J was trimmed by 7 bases and V by 2 bases; bases with no gene match: 7.

This clonotype has only a few counts. A read error may be the cause here, since a much bigger clone is one base away. The chain combines TRBV7-2 with TRBJ2-1, with no clear D. CDR1 is SGHTA, CDR2 FQGNSA, per germline. The V and J ends lost 3 bases and 0 bases respectively, with 3 bases between them. This CDR3 is built from 13 residues. CDR3 protein: CASSFVSYNEQFF. The CDR3 DNA reads TGTGCCAGCAGCTTCGTCTCCTACAATGAGCAGTTCTTC.

The chain is built from TRBV7-2 and TRBJ2-5, with a possible D match to TRBD1 (6 bases). The CDR3 runs 13 residues. V was shortened by 6 bases and J by 4 bases, with 12 bases between the two germline ends. CDR1 is SGHTA and CDR2 is FQGNSA in the germline V gene. Here the CDR3 DNA reads TGTGCCAGCAGTTTTTTCAGGGGAGAGACCCAGTACTTC. Amino acid sequence: CASSFFRGETQYF.

The chain's CDR3 is CASTGGGALSKNIQYF. CDR3 DNA sequence: TGTGCCAGCACTGGCGGGGGGGCACTATCCAAAAACATTCAGTACTTC. The rearrangement links TRBV4-2 to TRBJ2-4, with 9 bases that match TRBD2. CDR3 length equals 16 residues. The J segment lost 2 bases and the V segment lost 7 bases, leaving 9 bases of the junction unmatched. Germline CDR1 LGHNA, CDR2 YNFKEQ.

This rearrangement joins TRBV27 to TRBJ2-5; TRBD2 aligns across 7 bases. CDR1 MNHEY and CDR2 SMNVEV come from the germline V gene (reference sequence). This CDR3 spans 17 amino acids. J gave up 1 base and V 3 bases, and 11 bases lay outside the gene matches. CDR3 coding DNA: TGTGCCAGCAGTTTCACCCCCGAACTAGCGACCCAAGAGACCCAGTACTTC. Translation gives CASSFTPELATQETQYF.

The chain couples TRBV5-1 to TRBJ2-3, with 9 bases lining up with TRBD2. Germline lookup yields CDR1 SGHRS and CDR2 YFSETQ. The CDR3 consists of 14 residues. V dropped 4 bases and J dropped 6; count of bases not matched to a gene: 6. The CDR3 loop reads CASSQAGGGDTQYF. Written as DNA, the CDR3 is TGCGCCAGCAGCCAAGCGGGGGGCGGTGATACGCAGTATTTT.

This clonotype was detected a few times. The chain joins TRBV27 to TRBJ1-5, with a tentative D call TRBD1 (5 bases). CDR3 length: 14 amino acids. Trimming took off 9 bases at V and 6 bases at J, with 18 bases between the two ends. The germline gives CDR1 MNHEY, CDR2 SMNVEV (reference sequence). The CDR3 spells CASHPQGLPQPQHF. The DNA of the CDR3 is TGTGCCAGTCACCCTCAGGGACTTCCTCAGCCCCAGCATTTT.

The table lists this clonotype with many counts. This chain joins TRBV12-3 or TRBV12-4 and TRBJ2-2; D is unclear. V lost 5 bases and J 8 bases, leaving 24 bases between the germline ends. CDR3 length: 17 amino acids. This CDR3 is CASSSGLYRLSSGELFF. The CDR3, as DNA: TGTGCCAGCAGTAGTGGCCTTTACCGTCTATCCAGTGGGGAGCTGTTTTTT.

The rearrangement uses TRBV24-1 and TRBJ2-2; TRBD2 agrees at 10 bases. The CDR3 loop spans 19 amino acids. CDR1 is KGHDR, CDR2 SFDVKD, per germline. V gave up 2 bases and J gave up 5 bases; unmatched junction bases: 13. CDR3 sequence (DNA): TGTGCCACCAGTGATTCCAGGGGCCTAGCGGGAGTTAGAACCGGGGAGCTGTTTTTT. Amino acids: CATSDSRGLAGVRTGELFF.